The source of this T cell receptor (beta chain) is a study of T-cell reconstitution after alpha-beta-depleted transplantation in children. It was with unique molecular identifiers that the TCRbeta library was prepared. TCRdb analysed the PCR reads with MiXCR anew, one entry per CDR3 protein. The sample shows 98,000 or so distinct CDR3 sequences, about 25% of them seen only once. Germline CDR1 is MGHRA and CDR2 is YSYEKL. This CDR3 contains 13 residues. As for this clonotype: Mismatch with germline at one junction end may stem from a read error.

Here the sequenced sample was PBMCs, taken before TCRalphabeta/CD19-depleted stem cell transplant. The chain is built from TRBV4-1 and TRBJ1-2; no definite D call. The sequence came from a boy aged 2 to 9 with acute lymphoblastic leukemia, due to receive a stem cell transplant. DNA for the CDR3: TGCGCCAGCTCGGTAACAGCCCACTATGGCGACACCTTC. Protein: CASSVTAHYGDTF.